This is a list of T cell receptor beta chains from one sample in a study of human versus mouse CDR3 diversity and MHC coevolution. Assay: immunoSEQ multiplex PCR; the TCRdb copy retains only in-frame clones and omits some. The table records approximately 81,000 clones, 85% to 95% of them present only once. The sequencing sample was made of naive CD4+ T cells from blood. The origin of the receptors is a person between 25 and 75 years old in good health. Both conserved end residues are part of each CDR3. Each record gives: J gene, clone size, D gene, V gene, CDR3 DNA, CDR3 protein. A D gene is named only where the DNA matches it firmly. The listing skips clone size in some rows; elsewhere it reads once, few, many or a size class.

>TRBJ2-3|.|.|TRBV7-2
TGTGCCAGCAGCTCCCGGACAGTTGATACGCAGTATTTT
CASSSRTVDTQYF
>TRBJ1-2|.|.|TRBV29-1
TGCAGCGTTGGACAGCCGGGGGAGAAAGGCTACACCTTC
CSVGQPGEKGYTF
>TRBJ2-3|.|.|TRBV19
TGTGCCAGTAGCCCACGACTAGTGGGTTGGACAGATACGCAGTATTTT
CASSPRLVGWTDTQYF
>TRBJ1-6|.|.|TRBV5-6
TGTGCCAGCAGCTTGGACCAGGGTAATTCACCCCTCCACTTT
CASSLDQGNSPLHF
>TRBJ1-5|.|TRBD1|TRBV28
TGTGCCAGCAAGGGGGCCGTCGGTAGCAATCAGCCCCAGCATTTT
CASKGAVGSNQPQHF
>TRBJ1-2|.|.|TRBV7-8
TGTGCCAGCAGCTTAAACGAGGGAATCTATGGCTACACCTTC
CASSLNEGIYGYTF
>TRBJ1-1|once|.|TRBV7-8
TGTGCCAGCAGCCAATTGGCACAGAACACTGAAGCTTTCTTT
CASSQLAQNTEAFF
>TRBJ1-2|.|TRBD1|TRBV7-9
TGTGCCAGCAGGCCTTCCGCCGGGACAGGGGGCCACTATGGCTACACCTTC
CASRPSAGTGGHYGYTF
>TRBJ2-3|.|.|TRBV11-2
TGTGCCAGCAGCCGTCAGGCGCTGAGCACAGATACGCAGTATTTT
CASSRQALSTDTQYF
>TRBJ1-5|.|.|TRBV18
TGTGCCAGCTCACCAACCGACGGGACACTTCAGCCCCAGCATTTT
CASSPTDGTLQPQHF
>TRBJ1-2|.|.|TRBV5-6
TGTGCCAGCAGCTTGAAGAGGGTTATTAACTATGGCTACACCTTC
CASSLKRVINYGYTF
>TRBJ2-2|.|.|TRBV27
TGTGCCAGCAGTTTCGACGGCCGGGACACCGGGGAGCTGTTTTTT
CASSFDGRDTGELFF
>TRBJ2-3|.|TRBD2|TRBV30
TGTGCCTGGAGTGTGGGGACTAGCGGGAACACAGATACGCAGTATTTT
CAWSVGTSGNTDTQYF
>TRBJ1-4|.|TRBD1|TRBV28
TGTGCCAGCGACGAACAGGGGGGACGAACTGAAAAACTGTTTTTT
CASDEQGGRTEKLFF
>TRBJ2-2|.|.|TRBV13
TGTGCCAGCAGCCCCCCCCGTCTGTATGAGGTGGGGGGCGGGGAGCTGTTTTTT
CASSPPRLYEVGGGELFF
>TRBJ2-7|.|.|TRBV6-5
TGTGCCAGCCGACCCGCAGACAGTTTCCCCTACGAGCAGTACTTC
CASRPADSFPYEQYF
>TRBJ1-2|.|.|TRBV7-2
TGTGCCAGCAGCTTAGCGTTCATGAGTTATGGCTACACCTTC
CASSLAFMSYGYTF
>TRBJ1-2|.|.|TRBV5-4
TGTGCCAGCTCATGGGGGGGGAAAGAGTATGGCTACACCTTC
CASSWGGKEYGYTF
>TRBJ1-1|.|.|TRBV19
TGTGCCAGTAGTATAACCACGGGGTCGGAGTACACTGAAGCTTTCTTT
CASSITTGSEYTEAFF
>TRBJ1-1|.|.|TRBV11-2
TGTGCCAGCAGCTTAGACATGAACACTGAAGCTTTCTTT
CASSLDMNTEAFF
>TRBJ2-7|.|.|TRBV28
TGTGCCAGCATCTCGGGGCGGATAGGGGACTACGAGCAGTACTTC
CASISGRIGDYEQYF
>TRBJ2-5|once|.|TRBV30
TGTGCCTCAAGCGAGGGTCCCGTTGAGACCCAGTACTTC
CASSEGPVETQYF
>TRBJ1-3|.|.|TRBV9
TGTGCCAGCAGCGTCCGTCGGGACAACTCTGGAAGCACCATATATTTT
CASSVRRDNSGSTIYF
>TRBJ2-7|.|TRBD1|TRBV11-3
TGTGCCAGCAGCTTAGACGGGACAGCCCACGAGCAGTACTTC
CASSLDGTAHEQYF
>TRBJ1-2|.|.|TRBV7-2
TGTGCCAGCAGCCCTCGTAGAGGGCTCTGGTTCACTAACTATGGCTACACCTTC
CASSPRRGLWFTNYGYTF